These 13 T cell receptor beta chains originate from one sample sequenced in a study of T cells in localized non-small cell lung cancer. Profiled with immunoSEQ multiplex PCR; TCRdb holds only in-frame clones, not every one. The sample has some 38,000 clones; approximately 94% are singletons. Material: peripheral blood, obtained before any cancer treatment. These TCRs come from a female donor at least 60 years old with stage I lung adenocarcinoma.

V gene TRBV28 combines with J gene TRBJ2-5, with TRBD2 matching 14 bases. The CDR3 runs to 16 residues. J was trimmed by 5 bases and V by 4 bases; bases with no gene match: 6. CDR1 and CDR2 from the germline V gene are MDHEN and SYDVKM. CDR3 nucleotide sequence: TGTGCCAGCAGTTCCCGACTAGCGGGGGGGCTCGAGACCCAGTACTTC. Residues: CASSSRLAGGLETQYF.

The rearrangement joins TRBV6-4 to TRBJ1-2, with D tentatively TRBD1 (6 bases). Trimming stripped 2 bases from V and 2 bases from J, with 6 bases between. The CDR3 runs to 13 residues. Germline CDR1 and CDR2: MRHNA and SNTAGT. The CDR3 is CASSDQGNYGYTF. DNA of the CDR3: TGTGCCAGCAGTGACCAGGGGAACTATGGCTACACCTTC.

Only one count was recorded for this clone. This rearrangement joins TRBV6-1 to TRBJ2-2; 8 nucleotides match TRBD2. Germline-derived CDR1 and CDR2 are MNHNS and SASEGT. V gave up 2 bases and J gave up 4 bases; unmatched junction bases: 6. The CDR3 is made up of 16 amino acids. Here the CDR3 reads CASSERGGRVTGELFF. CDR3 nucleotide sequence: TGTGCCAGCAGTGAACGGGGGGGGCGCGTCACCGGGGAGCTGTTTTTT.

This clone was observed a few times. The chain carries TRBV15 and TRBJ2-7; TRBD2 is a possible D gene (5 bases). V dropped 0 bases and J dropped 3 bases, with 15 bases sitting between them. The CDR3 covers 16 residues. Germline V lookup: CDR1 LNHNV, CDR2 YYDKDF (reference sequence). In DNA form, the CDR3 reads TGTGCCACCAGCAGAGATCCGCCAGCGGCGGGCTACGAGCAGTACTTC. Translating it yields CATSRDPPAAGYEQYF.

This rearrangement joins TRBV15 to TRBJ1-4; maybe TRBD1 (6 bases). The V and J ends lost 3 bases and 5 bases respectively, with 16 bases between them. CDR1 and CDR2 from the germline V gene are LNHNV and YYDKDF (reference sequence). This CDR3 has 16 residues. Here the CDR3 reads CATSSAPAGANEKLFF. DNA for the CDR3: TGTGCCACCAGCAGCGCCCCGGCGGGGGCCAATGAAAAACTGTTTTTT.

The genes are TRBV5-1 and TRBJ1-1; 7 bases agree with TRBD1. V lost 4 bases, J lost 1 base, and 10 bases stayed unmatched. Germline V gives CDR1 SGHRS, CDR2 YFSETQ. The CDR3 length is 16 residues. As DNA, the CDR3 is TGCGCCAGCAGCCAAGGGACAGTATTAGGGAACACTGAAGCTTTCTTT. The encoded protein is CASSQGTVLGNTEAFF. The full variable domain, with the rest looked up from reference TRBV5-1 and TRBJ1-1, is KAGVTQTPRYLIKTRGQQVTLSCSPISGHRSVSWYQQTPGQGLQFLFEYFSETQRNKGNFPGRFSGRQFSNSRSEMNVSTLELGDSALYLCASSQGTVLGNTEAFFGQGTRLTVV.

The rearrangement links TRBV18 to TRBJ1-5; D gene uncertain. The CDR3 sequence is 14 residues long. Germline lookup yields CDR1 KGHSH and CDR2 LQKENI. V dropped 1 base and J dropped 7 bases, with 11 bases sitting between them. The chain's CDR3 is CASSPQGREQPQHF. CDR3 DNA sequence: TGTGCCAGCTCACCACAGGGCCGGGAGCAGCCCCAGCATTTT.

J is TRBJ2-7 and V is TRBV4-1; 10 bases fit TRBD1. The CDR3 has 17 residues. V gave up 0 bases and J gave up 6 bases; unmatched junction bases: 11. CDR1 and CDR2 (germline): MGHRA, YSYEKL. The CDR3 region has the DNA TGCGCCAGCAGCCAAGAAGACCTAGGACAGGGGGGTATCGAGCAGTACTTC. Encoded protein: CASSQEDLGQGGIEQYF.

This clone appeared a single time. The CDR3 DNA reads as TGTGCCAGCAGCCTGGGACAGCTAGATTCACCCCTCCACTTT. As protein: CASSLGQLDSPLHF. V gene TRBV6-6 combines with J gene TRBJ1-6, with 7 bases lining up with TRBD1. The CDR3 has 14 amino acids. V shed 6 bases and J 8 bases; nucleotides not matched to a gene: 7. Looked up from germline, CDR1 is MNHNY and CDR2 is SVGAGI (reference sequence).

The chain links TRBV4-1 to TRBJ2-5; D may match TRBD1 or TRBD2 (6 bases each). The CDR3 loop spans 14 amino acids. Per the germline V gene, CDR1 is MGHRA and CDR2 is YSYEKL. V was pared by 1 base and J by 5 bases, with 11 bases between. The CDR3 DNA follows: TGCGCCAGCAGCCAAGGGAGGGGGAGGGAGACCCAGTACTTC. Translated: CASSQGRGRETQYF.

The chain is built from TRBV27 and TRBJ1-1; D is uncertain. CDR1 MNHEY and CDR2 SMNVEV come from the germline V gene (reference sequence). The CDR3 runs 14 residues. The V and J ends lost 1 base and 0 bases respectively, with 6 bases between them. The CDR3 nucleotides are TGTGCCAGCAGTTTATTAGGGATGAACACTGAAGCTTTCTTT. Translating gives CASSLLGMNTEAFF.

CDR3 nucleotides: TGTGCCAGCAGCGGTCGACGTGGGGTGAACACTGAAGCTTTCTTT. Encoded protein: CASSGRRGVNTEAFF. This chain links TRBV9 with TRBJ1-1, with unresolved D. The germline CDR1 and CDR2 sequences are SGDLS and YYNGEE. Deletions cut 3 bases from V and 0 bases from J, with 12 bases between. CDR3 length equals 15 residues.

V usage is TRBV18 and J usage is TRBJ1-1; D call uncertain. In germline, CDR1 is KGHSH, CDR2 LQKENI. V dropped 6 bases and J dropped 1 base, with 18 bases sitting between them. This CDR3 region has 16 residues. DNA of the CDR3: TGTGCCAGCTCGCAGAGTCTTGGTCCGGCGAACACTGAAGCTTTCTTT. Translation: CASSQSLGPANTEAFF. Variable domain in full (rest from reference TRBV18 and TRBJ1-1): NAGVMQNPRHLVRRRGQEARLRCSPMKGHSHVYWYRQLPEEGLKFMVYLQKENIIDESGMPKERFSAEFPKEGPSILRIQQVVRGDSAAYFCASSQSLGPANTEAFFGQGTRLTVV.